This TCR beta chain was retrieved from a study of early T cells in non-severe SARS-CoV-2 infection (dated by TCRdb to the early 2020s). Study-wide context: Bulk RNA from unsorted whole blood was used for TCR sequencing, so alpha and beta chains could not be paired.

In its sample, this clonotype was seen many times. The specificity of this receptor is unknown. Base-call qualities are not available, and no considerably larger clone is one nucleotide away. The study was a case-control design nested within a healthcare worker cohort in London, UK, with weekly nasopharyngeal swab PCR tests and blood sampling. Healthcare workers were enrolled in the week of the UK lockdown, from 23 to 31 March 2020, and were followed every week for up to roughly 16 weeks. Library method: 5' RACE. The sequencer was a NextSeq 500. In the TCR library protocol, unique molecular identifiers were attached to individual cDNA molecules to correct for PCR bias and sequencing error. Both TCR alpha and beta chains were sequenced, and tight co-correlation was observed between alpha and beta sequence abundances in each sample. In the paper's pipeline: V gene, J gene and CDR3 annotation of TCR sequences was performed with Decombinator V4. Expanded TCRs were defined as changing significantly between any two time points under a Poisson model with p below 0.0001. TCR abundances were normalised to the total number of TCRs sequenced per sample and were expressed as counts per million. MAIT TCRs were defined by TRAV1-2 paired with TRAJ12, TRAJ20 or TRAJ33, and iNKT TCRs by TRAV10 paired with TRAJ18. VDJdb, accessed 1 November 2021, was searched for CMV, EBV and SARS-CoV-2 annotated TCRs, excluding TCRs annotated for multiple antigens. The public reads were run again by TCRdb, first through fastp at Q25 and then through MiXCR, and only productive beta chains were kept. Each record represents a unique CDR3 protein, reported with the most common genes and DNA among its rows. For this entry, the V and J calls and clone size follow TCRdb and not the study's own pipeline. Here the sample has approximately 60,000 distinct CDR3 sequences; roughly 9% occur a single time. The biggest ten clones account for around 15% of the sample.

What the research found in general, with its limitations: VDJdb matching was skewed toward anti-spike CD8 responses, so virus-specific expansions were likely underestimated and private and CD4 specificities were missed.

Looking up the germline V gene yields CDR1 SNHLY and CDR2 FYNNEI. V is cut back by 4 bases and J by 3 bases, with 6 bases in the junction unmatched. The CDR3 starts with the cysteine, ends with the phenylalanine, and has 14 residues. Left in the record is the CDR3 DNA by itself, 42 bases read in frame from the first base. The receptor chain draws on TRBV2 and TRBJ2-7; 7 bases in the junction line up with TRBD2. This specimen was whole blood, taken at baseline. The sequence was obtained from an adult who was a healthcare worker with PCR-confirmed SARS-CoV-2 infection or an uninfected control (not recorded which). The CDR3: CASSVRGVHYEQYF. The bases are TGTGCCAGCAGTGTACGGGGGGTACACTACGAGCAGTACTTC. Here the CDR3 is joined to the reference TRBV2 and TRBJ2-7 genes, and the full variable domain is: EPEVTQTPSHQVTQMGQEVILRCVPISNHLYFYWYRQILGQKVEFLVSFYNNEISEKSEIFDDQFSVERPDGSNFTLKIRSTKLEDSAMYFCASSVRGVHYEQYFGPGTRLTVT.